This T cell receptor (beta chain) originates from a study of control samples from healthy donors and cancer patients. Sequenced by immunoSEQ multiplex PCR; TCRdb stores in-frame clones only, minus some. The table lists more than 50,000 clones, 90% to 97% of them singletons. Unmatched junction bases numbered 6, after V lost 4 bases and J lost 7 bases. The CDR3 contains 14 residues. The V gene's germline CDR1 is SGHTA and CDR2 FQGNSA. The genes are TRBV7-2 and TRBJ2-7; 11 nucleotides line up with TRBD1. Sequencing used blood. This clonotype originated in a woman aged 18-30 years in good health. The chain's CDR3 is CASSSGQGAGEQYF. CDR3 sequence (DNA): TGTGCCAGCAGCTCTGGACAGGGGGCGGGTGAGCAGTACTTC.